This is a list of T cell receptor beta chains from one sample in a study of CD8 T cells in ankylosing spondylitis. TCRdb called the 5' RACE reads again in MiXCR, with one record for every CDR3 protein. The table includes almost 400,000 distinct CDR3 sequences, 20% to 25% detected once. Sequencing was done on a sample of blood, either unsorted or a sorted T cell fraction (not recorded which). Source of these receptors: a male donor with ankylosing spondylitis. Both conserved end residues are part of each CDR3. The D gene is left open where the match is weak. Expanded clones are given a class, and other clones once, few, many or no size at all.

TRBJ2-2,TRBV4-1,few,-,CASSQEEGAGELFF,TGCGCCAGCAGCCAAGAGGAGGGGGCCGGGGAGCTGTTTTTT
TRBJ2-2,TRBV24-1,few,TRBD2,CATSPSGSTGELFF,TGTGCCACCAGTCCTAGCGGGAGCACCGGGGAGCTGTTTTTT
TRBJ2-1,TRBV6-1,-,TRBD2,CASSPQLSGSSYNEQFF,TGTGCCAGCAGTCCCCAATTGAGCGGGAGCTCCTACAATGAGCAGTTCTTC
TRBJ1-5,TRBV20-1,few,-,CSQIAGLSNQPQHF,TGCAGTCAGATCGCAGGACTTAGCAATCAGCCCCAGCATTTT
TRBJ1-2,TRBV20-1,few,-,CSARTLTGNYNQGYTF,TGCAGTGCTCGGACCCTCACAGGGAACTATAATCAAGGCTACACCTTC
TRBJ2-1,TRBV20-1,-,TRBD2,CSAVVWTSASNEQFF,TGCAGTGCCGTAGTATGGACTAGCGCTTCCAATGAGCAGTTCTTC
TRBJ2-2,TRBV19,-,-,CASRTQGTNTGELFF,TGTGCCAGTAGAACCCAGGGGACGAACACCGGGGAGCTGTTTTTT
TRBJ2-3,TRBV10-3,few,-,CAISKQGERTDTQYF,TGTGCCATCAGTAAACAGGGAGAGAGGACAGATACGCAGTATTTT
TRBJ2-1,TRBV10-3,-,TRBD2,CAISEREASGRSYNEQFF,TGTGCCATCAGTGAGAGAGAGGCTAGCGGGAGGTCCTACAATGAGCAGTTCTTC
TRBJ1-5,TRBV12-3/TRBV12-4,-,-,CASRTGSNQPQHF,TGTGCCAGCAGGACCGGAAGCAATCAGCCCCAGCATTTT
TRBJ2-1,TRBV11-3,-,TRBD2,CASSRGAGAYNEQFF,TGTGCCAGCAGTCGGGGAGCGGGGGCCTACAATGAGCAGTTCTTC
TRBJ1-1,TRBV3-1,few,TRBD1,CASRRVRAGGLTEAFF,TGTGCCAGCAGAAGGGTCAGGGCAGGGGGCTTGACTGAAGCTTTCTTT
TRBJ2-1,TRBV3-1,-,TRBD1,CASSQALTGTVAYNEQFF,TGTGCCAGCAGCCAAGCGCTTACCGGGACAGTGGCCTACAATGAGCAGTTCTTC
TRBJ1-1,TRBV7-2,-,-,CASSSGTDWAFF,TGTGCCAGCAGCTCGGGAACCGATTGGGCTTTCTTT
TRBJ2-1,TRBV11-3,few,TRBD2,CASSLGGGTTPEQFF,TGTGCCAGCAGCTTAGGGGGCGGGACTACCCCGGAGCAGTTCTTC
TRBJ2-1,TRBV20-1,-,TRBD2,CSANPPGLAGNEQFF,TGCAGTGCTAACCCCCCGGGACTAGCGGGTAATGAGCAGTTCTTC
TRBJ2-7,TRBV11-2,few,-,CASSRGLAPSGEQYF,TGTGCCAGCAGCCGCGGGCTAGCGCCAAGTGGCGAGCAGTACTTC
TRBJ2-3,TRBV7-3,many,-,CASSLGESTDTQYF,TGTGCCAGCAGCTTGGGCGAGAGCACAGATACGCAGTATTTT
TRBJ1-5,TRBV27,-,-,CASSFRTADLSNQPQHF,TGTGCCAGCAGTTTCCGGACAGCTGACCTTAGCAATCAGCCCCAGCATTTT
TRBJ2-1,TRBV6-1,-,-,CASTPTGPSYNEQFF,TGTGCCAGCACCCCGACAGGACCATCCTACAATGAGCAGTTCTTC
TRBJ2-5,TRBV20-1,few,TRBD2,CSTFLGGRETQYF,TGCAGCACCTTTTTGGGAGGGCGCGAGACCCAGTACTTC
TRBJ2-5,TRBV25-1,few,-,CATSLWEETQYF,TGTGCCACCAGCTTGTGGGAAGAGACCCAGTACTTC
TRBJ2-7,TRBV7-2,-,-,CASSFAEGPYEQYF,TGTGCCAGCAGCTTTGCGGAGGGCCCCTACGAGCAGTACTTC
TRBJ2-3,TRBV29-1,-,-,CSVRQAPVGTDTQYF,TGCAGCGTTCGACAGGCGCCGGTGGGCACAGATACGCAGTATTTT
TRBJ2-4,TRBV29-1,-,TRBD1,CSVEGQPNIQYF,TGCAGCGTTGAGGGACAGCCTAACATTCAGTACTTC
TRBJ2-5,TRBV7-2,-,-,CASSLAPGSQETQYF,TGTGCCAGCAGCTTAGCGCCGGGAAGTCAAGAGACCCAGTACTTC
TRBJ1-2,TRBV29-1,-,-,CSATTDSNYGYTF,TGCAGCGCCACGACGGATTCTAACTATGGCTACACCTTC
TRBJ2-7,TRBV2,-,-,CASRDLGRYEQYF,TGTGCCAGCAGGGACCTTGGCCGCTACGAGCAGTACTTC
TRBJ2-2,TRBV12-3/TRBV12-4,-,-,CASSLGETGELFF,TGTGCCAGCAGTTTAGGTGAAACCGGGGAGCTGTTTTTT
TRBJ1-4,TRBV7-2,few,-,CASSLGGEFSEKLFF,TGTGCCAGCAGCCTGGGTGGGGAATTCTCCGAAAAACTGTTTTTT
TRBJ2-1,TRBV6-1,-,-,CASFKGRGNEQFF,TGTGCCAGCTTCAAGGGGAGGGGGAATGAGCAGTTCTTC
TRBJ1-2,TRBV20-1,few,-,CSASRTQPSGGYTF,TGCAGTGCTTCCCGGACCCAACCGTCGGGAGGCTACACCTTC
TRBJ2-5,TRBV7-2,-,TRBD2,CASSLGGFEETQYF,TGTGCCAGCAGCTTGGGAGGGTTCGAAGAGACCCAGTACTTC
TRBJ2-1,TRBV5-1,many,-,CASSLQGDEQFF,TGCGCCAGCAGTCTACAGGGCGATGAGCAGTTCTTC
TRBJ2-1,TRBV20-1,few,-,CSALTPGVRNNEQFF,TGCAGTGCCCTAACCCCGGGAGTTCGAAACAATGAGCAGTTCTTC
TRBJ2-2,TRBV20-1,few,-,CSARDGRLTNTGELFF,TGCAGTGCTAGAGATGGCAGATTAACGAACACCGGGGAGCTGTTTTTT
TRBJ2-5,TRBV11-3,few,-,CASSPWGDGSAFETQYF,TGTGCCAGCAGCCCCTGGGGGGACGGATCAGCATTTGAGACCCAGTACTTC
TRBJ2-3,TRBV5-6,-,-,CASSAPGTDTQYF,TGTGCCAGCAGCGCCCCGGGCACAGATACGCAGTATTTT
TRBJ1-4,TRBV20-1,many,-,CSARDRVDEKLFF,TGCAGTGCTAGAGATCGGGTGGACGAAAAACTGTTTTTT
TRBJ2-5,TRBV30,few,TRBD2,CAWSVGSSGETQYF,TGTGCCTGGAGTGTTGGGTCTAGCGGGGAGACCCAGTACTTC
TRBJ2-2,TRBV15,-,-,CATSRDMGYTNTGELFF,TGTGCCACCAGCAGAGATATGGGCTATACGAACACCGGGGAGCTGTTTTTT
TRBJ1-4,TRBV7-2,few,TRBD1,CASSLTRGPEKLFF,TGTGCCAGCAGCTTAACCAGGGGGCCTGAAAAACTGTTTTTT
TRBJ1-5,TRBV28,-,-,CASQGSQPQHF,TGTGCCAGCCAGGGTAGTCAGCCCCAGCATTTT
TRBJ2-1,TRBV6-2/TRBV6-3,few,TRBD2,CASSPAEKAGVHEQFF,TGTGCCAGCAGCCCCGCGGAGAAAGCGGGAGTCCATGAGCAGTTCTTC
TRBJ2-6,TRBV6-7,few,TRBD1,CASSFLNWDREKGVLTF,TGTGCCAGCAGTTTTTTGAACTGGGACAGGGAGAAAGGCGTCCTGACTTTC
TRBJ2-1,TRBV29-1,few,-,CSVAGHQLYNEQFF,TGCAGCGTTGCAGGACACCAGCTCTACAATGAGCAGTTCTTC
TRBJ1-1,TRBV20-1,-,TRBD1,CSARATGGSTEAFF,TGCAGTGCTAGAGCGACAGGGGGGTCCACTGAAGCTTTCTTT
TRBJ2-5,TRBV3-1,few,-,CASSQDDYQETQYF,TGTGCCAGCAGCCAAGATGACTACCAAGAGACCCAGTACTTC
TRBJ1-5,TRBV7-9,-,TRBD1,CASSPGQGIYSNQPQHF,TGTGCCAGCAGCCCCGGACAGGGCATCTATAGCAATCAGCCCCAGCATTTT
TRBJ2-5,TRBV29-1,few,-,CSVEGSKVPSQETQYF,TGCAGCGTTGAAGGTAGCAAGGTGCCCTCCCAAGAGACCCAGTACTTC
TRBJ1-2,TRBV5-1,-,TRBD1,CASSLGVTGEANYGYTF,TGCGCCAGCAGCTTGGGGGTCACAGGGGAAGCTAACTATGGCTACACCTTC
TRBJ1-5,TRBV12-3/TRBV12-4,few,-,CASSGRGQPQHF,TGTGCCAGCAGTGGCAGGGGTCAGCCCCAGCATTTT
TRBJ2-1,TRBV5-1,-,TRBD2,CASSLVLAGVSNEQFF,TGCGCCAGCAGCTTGGTCTTAGCGGGGGTTTCCAATGAGCAGTTCTTC
TRBJ2-1,TRBV24-1,-,-,CATSDRLSFDEQFF,TGTGCCACCAGTGATCGACTTAGTTTTGATGAGCAGTTCTTC
TRBJ1-3,TRBV20-1,few,-,CSARPTATRSGNTIYF,TGCAGTGCTAGACCTACCGCGACACGATCTGGAAACACCATATATTTT
TRBJ2-1,TRBV3-1,few,-,CASSQFGWEQFF,TGTGCCAGCAGCCAATTCGGCTGGGAGCAGTTCTTC
TRBJ2-5,TRBV10-3,few,TRBD1,CAISDGQGAGETQYF,TGTGCCATCAGTGACGGTCAGGGGGCAGGGGAGACCCAGTACTTC
TRBJ2-1,TRBV20-1,few,-,CSTLKVEWSSNEQFF,TGCAGTACCCTTAAGGTGGAGTGGTCTTCGAATGAGCAGTTCTTC
TRBJ2-7,TRBV20-1,-,-,CSARVGGRSSYEQYF,TGCAGTGCTAGAGTTGGGGGGAGAAGCTCCTACGAGCAGTACTTC
TRBJ1-4,TRBV15,many,TRBD1,CATSFRTGRTNEKLFF,TGTGCCACCAGCTTCCGGACAGGGAGAACTAATGAAAAACTGTTTTTT